These 22 T cell receptor beta chains were all obtained from the same sample, sequenced in a study of T cell responses to AZD1222 COVID-19 vaccine. TCRdb's copy holds only in-frame clones and misses some; the assay was immunoSEQ multiplex PCR. The sample carries some 120,000 clones, about 86% recorded once. The sequencing here drew on peripheral blood, taken 28 days after the second AZD1222 dose. Receptors were obtained from an adult who received the AZD1222 COVID-19 vaccine.

The chain couples TRBV5-4 to TRBJ2-5; TRBD2 agrees at 13 bases. Trimming cost V 3 bases and J 6 bases; bases outside gene matches: 2. This CDR3 is built from 14 residues. Germline CDR1 is SGHNT and CDR2 is YYREEE (reference sequence). The DNA for the CDR3 is TGTGCCAGCAGCTCCGGGACTAGCGGGAAGACCCAGTACTTC. Translating gives CASSSGTSGKTQYF.

Comment on this clone: Germline is not matched at one junction end, which may reflect a read error. V is TRBV7-9 and J is TRBJ1-6; perhaps TRBD1 as D (6 bases). The CDR3 is 15 amino acids. Germline assignment: CDR1 SEHNR and CDR2 FQNEAQ (reference sequence). For the CDR3, the DNA is TGTGCCAGCAGTCTACAGGGTTTGGGTAATTCATCCCTCCACTTT. This gives the protein CASSLQGLGNSSLHF.

The rearrangement joins TRBV10-3 to TRBJ2-7; D unresolved. Trimming left V 1 base short and J 6 bases short, with 7 bases between. Per the germline V gene, CDR1 is ENHRY and CDR2 is SYGVKD. The CDR3 totals 12 residues. The CDR3: CAISEYVGEQYF. The CDR3 region has the DNA TGTGCCATCAGTGAGTACGTGGGCGAGCAGTACTTC.

As DNA, the CDR3 is TGTGCCAGTAGCGGACAGGCAACTACGCCCCAGCATTTT. Translation: CASSGQATTPQHF. The J gene is TRBJ1-5, the V gene TRBV19, with 7 bases matching TRBD1. CDR1 and CDR2 from the germline V gene are LNHDA and SQIVND (reference sequence). V dropped 6 bases and J dropped 9; count of bases not matched to a gene: 8. This CDR3 has 13 residues.

The V and J genes are TRBV30 and TRBJ1-5; possibly TRBD1 for D (5 bases). This CDR3 has 15 amino acids. Trimming shortened V by 8 bases and J by 2 bases, and 19 bases separated the two germline ends. Germline loops: CDR1 GTSNPN, CDR2 SVGIG (reference sequence). CDR3 DNA sequence: TGTGCCGCCACCCACCGGGGGGGAGGCAATCAGCCCCAGCATTTT. This gives the protein CAATHRGGGNQPQHF.

J is TRBJ1-4 and V is TRBV4-3; unclear D gene. The ends were cut back, 0 bases at V and 5 bases at J, with 7 bases in the middle. Per germline, CDR1 LGHNA and CDR2 YSLEER. The CDR3 has 14 residues. In DNA form, the CDR3 reads TGCGCCAGCAGCCAAGAAGCCAGGAATGAAAAACTGTTTTTT. Translation gives CASSQEARNEKLFF.

The chain couples TRBV6-5 to TRBJ1-5; D is undetermined. Germline V gene data show CDR1 as MNHEY and CDR2 as SVGAGI. The V end was cut by 2 bases, the J end by 0 bases, with 2 bases between. The CDR3 consists of 13 residues. This chain's CDR3 is CASSYSSNQPQHF. CDR3 nucleotides: TGTGCCAGCAGTTACAGTAGCAATCAGCCCCAGCATTTT.

The rearrangement joins TRBV6-5 to TRBJ1-4; the D gene is possibly TRBD1 (5 bases). The CDR3 length is 15 residues. CDR1 is MNHEY and CDR2 is SVGAGI in the germline V gene. The germline V and J ends were trimmed by 6 bases and 5 bases, with 16 bases remaining between them. The CDR3 region has the DNA TGTGCCAGCAGAATTACAGGAACCCAGAATGAAAAACTGTTTTTT. Protein product: CASRITGTQNEKLFF.

This clone was seen once. CDR3 residues: CASSHRGFSGNTIYF. In nucleotides, the CDR3 is TGTGCCAGTAGCCACAGGGGGTTCTCTGGAAACACCATATATTTT. The chain uses TRBV19 and TRBJ1-3; 8 bases fit TRBD1. The length of the CDR3 is 15 residues. Germline V gene lookup returns CDR1 LNHDA and CDR2 SQIVND (reference sequence). With V trimmed by 6 bases and J by 0 bases, 4 bases remained unmatched.

V and J are TRBV5-1 and TRBJ2-7; D possibly uses TRBD1 or TRBD2 (5 bases each). Trimming took 3 bases from V and 1 from J, leaving 17 bases between them. Germline V gene lookup returns CDR1 SGHRS and CDR2 YFSETQ. The CDR3 contains 16 residues. The CDR3 reads CASSWDGAWSSYEQYF. CDR3 DNA: TGCGCCAGCAGCTGGGACGGAGCGTGGAGTTCCTACGAGCAGTACTTC. Using reference TRBV5-1 and TRBJ2-7 for the parts outside the CDR3, the full variable domain is KAGVTQTPRYLIKTRGQQVTLSCSPISGHRSVSWYQQTPGQGLQFLFEYFSETQRNKGNFPGRFSGRQFSNSRSEMNVSTLELGDSALYLCASSWDGAWSSYEQYFGPGTRLTVT.

This clone was detected only a few times. The V call is TRBV19, the J call TRBJ1-5; D perhaps matches TRBD1 (6 bases). Germline CDR1 LNHDA, CDR2 SQIVND (reference sequence). This CDR3 has 14 residues. With 2 bases removed from V and 6 bases from J, the gap between germline ends came to 11 bases. The CDR3 spells CASSITGSGQPQHF. The CDR3 DNA is TGTGCCAGTAGTATAACAGGGAGCGGTCAGCCCCAGCATTTT.

The chain is built from TRBV27 and TRBJ1-1, with D unresolved. Trimming took off 5 bases at V and 2 bases at J, with 9 bases between the two ends. This CDR3 is 13 amino acids long. The germline V gene has CDR1 MNHEY and CDR2 SMNVEV (reference sequence). The CDR3 region has the DNA TGTGCCAGCAGTCCCCCCCGCAACACTGAAGCTTTCTTT. This codes for CASSPPRNTEAFF.

In its sample, this clone was seen a few times. This chain links TRBV28 with TRBJ1-5; D call uncertain. Trimming cost V 7 bases and J 5 bases, with 15 bases left between them. The CDR3 is made up of 14 amino acids. Looked up from germline, CDR1 is MDHEN and CDR2 is SYDVKM. The CDR3 DNA follows: TGTGCCAGCAAACCCTACGGATTCGATCAGCCCCAGCATTTT. Protein sequence: CASKPYGFDQPQHF.

The chain is built from TRBV10-3 and TRBJ1-1; a possible D gene is TRBD1 (5 bases). Trimming pared 5 bases from V and 1 base from J, leaving 8 bases between. The CDR3 is made up of 13 amino acids. Germline assignment: CDR1 ENHRY and CDR2 SYGVKD. The CDR3 region has the DNA TGTGCCATCAGTAACGGACAGAACACTGAAGCTTTCTTT. Residues: CAISNGQNTEAFF.

This chain connects TRBV15 to TRBJ2-7; 7 positions match TRBD2. After removal of 0 bases from V and 4 bases from J, the junction contained 3 bases not matched to a gene. Germline values: CDR1 LNHNV, CDR2 YYDKDF (reference sequence). CDR3 length: 14 amino acids. The CDR3 sequence is CATSRDVGGYEQYF. The CDR3 bases are TGTGCCACCAGCAGAGATGTCGGGGGGTACGAGCAGTACTTC.

This chain joins TRBV27 and TRBJ2-7; D perhaps matches TRBD2 (6 bases). CDR3 length equals 14 residues. Trimming pared 4 bases from V and 4 bases from J, leaving 14 bases between. CDR1 MNHEY and CDR2 SMNVEV come from the germline V gene (reference sequence). The CDR3 here is CASSSGTSIYEQYF. The CDR3 DNA sequence: TGTGCCAGCAGTTCCGGGACTTCTATATACGAGCAGTACTTC.

The chain recombines TRBV30 with TRBJ1-6, with D possibly TRBD1 on 5 matching bases. This CDR3 is 16 amino acids long. Trimming pared 7 bases from V and 0 bases from J, leaving 16 bases between. The V gene's germline CDR1 is GTSNPN and CDR2 SVGIG (reference sequence). The CDR3 DNA reads TGTGCCTCGCGCGGGACGTCGAGCTCCTATAATTCACCCCTCCACTTT. This encodes CASRGTSSSYNSPLHF.

The rearrangement links TRBV7-3 to TRBJ2-2, with D uncertain. CDR1 and CDR2 (germline): SGHTA, FQGTGA. The length of the CDR3 is 12 residues. V was shortened by 1 base and J by 8 bases, with 5 bases between the two germline ends. Here the CDR3 DNA reads TGTGCCAGCAGCTTAAGGGCAGGGGAGCTGTTTTTT. Its translation: CASSLRAGELFF.

The chain links TRBV18 to TRBJ1-6; D perhaps matches TRBD1 (5 bases). The V and J ends lost 2 bases and 7 bases respectively, with 18 bases between them. Per the germline V gene, CDR1 is KGHSH and CDR2 is LQKENI. The CDR3 totals 17 residues. DNA for the CDR3: TGTGCCAGCTCACCAACGGGACCGTCAGGCGGGAATTCACCCCTCCACTTT. Protein sequence: CASSPTGPSGGNSPLHF.

The genes are TRBV6-4 and TRBJ1-5; perhaps TRBD1 as D (5 bases). Looked up from germline, CDR1 is MRHNA and CDR2 is SNTAGT. CDR3 length: 16 residues. V lost 0 bases and J lost 8, with 17 bases in between. The CDR3 protein is CASSDSKAGLVKPQHF. The DNA for the CDR3 is TGTGCCAGCAGTGACTCGAAGGCAGGGCTCGTCAAGCCCCAGCATTTT.

V is TRBV5-8 and J is TRBJ1-5, with no clear D. In germline, CDR1 is SGHTS, CDR2 YDEGEE. V shed 6 bases and J shed 6 bases, with 7 bases lying between them. CDR3 length equals 11 residues. CDR3 amino acids: CASTWGQPQHF. The CDR3 coding sequence is TGTGCCAGCACTTGGGGTCAGCCCCAGCATTTT.

The chain uses TRBV19 and TRBJ2-2; 10 positions agree with TRBD1. With V trimmed by 2 bases and J by 5 bases, 5 bases remained unmatched. Germline CDR1 reads LNHDA; CDR2 reads SQIVND (reference sequence). The CDR3 is made up of 16 amino acids. CDR3 sequence reads: CASSILRTGGTGELFF. The CDR3 region has the DNA TGTGCCAGTAGTATACTAAGGACAGGGGGAACCGGGGAGCTGTTTTTT.